The 13 T cell receptor beta chains given below trace back to one sample, sequenced in a study of T cell changes during pregnancy in multiple sclerosis (dated by TCRdb to between 2018 and 2020). The library came from the immunoSEQ multiplex PCR assay. The table was pulled from immuneACCESS by TCRdb, which kept in-frame rearrangements only. Such tables lose some clones; where checked, under half of the loss comes from unresolved V genes, and the rest has no known cause. Counted in this sample were about 32,000 clones; 89% of them appeared once. 11% of the sample belongs to the ten largest clones. The sequences come from CD8+ T cells from peripheral blood mononuclear cells, collected in the third trimester of pregnancy. The origin of the receptors is a female donor with multiple sclerosis, enrolled in a pregnancy study.

This chain connects TRBV5-1 to TRBJ1-5; no firm D call. The V gene lost 0 bases and the J gene lost 7 bases, with 14 bases spanning the gap. The CDR3 is 15 residues long. CDR1 is SGHRS, CDR2 YFSETQ, per germline. The CDR3 loop reads CASSLVGSPGQPQHF. In DNA, the CDR3 is TGCGCCAGCAGCTTGGTGGGCAGCCCCGGACAGCCCCAGCATTTT.

The rearrangement uses TRBV2 and TRBJ2-3, with D perhaps TRBD1 (5 bases). Trimming took 8 bases from V and 4 from J, leaving 16 bases between them. Germline CDR1 reads SNHLY; CDR2 reads FYNNEI. This CDR3 spans 14 amino acids. CDR3 DNA sequence: TGTGCCAGCGGAGCGTACGTCAGGGCAGATACGCAGTATTTT. It encodes CASGAYVRADTQYF.

The chain combines TRBV7-3 with TRBJ1-1; weak D call: TRBD1 (6 bases). Deletions cut 2 bases from V and 6 bases from J, with 13 bases between. The germline CDR1 and CDR2 sequences are SGHTA and FQGTGA. The CDR3 is made up of 14 amino acids. CDR3 loop: CASSLGGGPSEAFF. CDR3 nucleotide sequence: TGTGCCAGCAGCTTAGGTGGGGGCCCCTCTGAAGCTTTCTTT.

The CDR3 loop reads CASSLDRVRPQHF. In nucleotides, the CDR3 is TGTGCCAGCAGTCTGGACAGGGTGCGGCCCCAGCATTTT. The J gene is TRBJ1-5, the V gene TRBV27; the match to TRBD1 covers 8 bases. Germline CDR1 is MNHEY and CDR2 is SMNVEV (reference sequence). V trimming: 5 bases; J trimming: 9 bases; junction bases outside the gene matches: 6. This CDR3 has 13 amino acids.

This CDR3 reads CASKYWGQGLYEQYF. The CDR3 coding sequence is TGTGCCAGCAAGTATTGGGGACAGGGCCTTTACGAGCAGTACTTC. The chain employs TRBV6-1 and TRBJ2-7; 9 nucleotides agree with TRBD1. With V trimmed by 7 bases and J by 4 bases, 11 bases remained unmatched. The CDR3 spans 15 residues. Germline-derived CDR1 and CDR2 are MNHNS and SASEGT.

The V call is TRBV15, the J call TRBJ1-4; 8 bases are a match to TRBD1. Trimming cost V 3 bases and J 7 bases; bases outside gene matches: 4. The CDR3 is 14 amino acids. Germline V gene sequence: CDR1 LNHNV, CDR2 YYDKDF (reference sequence). The CDR3 here is CATSSRGRGEKLFF. The DNA for the CDR3 is TGTGCCACCAGCAGCAGGGGGCGAGGTGAAAAACTGTTTTTT.

V gene TRBV2 combines with J gene TRBJ2-1, with TRBD1 matching 10 bases. The CDR3 spans 17 residues. CDR1 SNHLY and CDR2 FYNNEI come from the germline V gene. V was pared by 6 bases and J by 7 bases, with 15 bases of the junction left unmatched. This chain's CDR3 is CASRGGQGGPPRNEQFF. The CDR3 coding sequence is TGTGCCAGCAGGGGCGGACAGGGGGGACCACCCAGGAATGAGCAGTTCTTC.

The V gene is TRBV20-1, the J gene TRBJ1-1, with D uncertain. Trimming removed 6 bases at V and 7 bases at J, with 9 bases between. Germline values: CDR1 DFQATT, CDR2 SNEGSKA (reference sequence). The CDR3 extends over 10 amino acids. CDR3 residues: CSAYTNEAFF. CDR3 DNA: TGCAGTGCCTACACTAATGAAGCTTTCTTT.

The genes are TRBV5-6 and TRBJ1-3; D uncertain. Germline CDR1 SGHDT, CDR2 YYEEEE. V dropped 0 bases and J dropped 3 bases, with 10 bases sitting between them. The CDR3 is made up of 15 amino acids. This CDR3 reads CASSLESGGGNTIYF. CDR3 nucleotide sequence: TGTGCCAGCAGCTTGGAATCAGGAGGTGGAAACACCATATATTTT.

The genes are TRBV7-3 and TRBJ1-1, with D perhaps TRBD1 (5 bases). Germline V gene sequence: CDR1 SGHTA, CDR2 FQGTGA. The CDR3 is 13 residues long. Trimming shortened V by 4 bases and J by 1 base, and 7 bases separated the two germline ends. This chain's CDR3 is CASSWGENTEAFF. The CDR3 nucleotides read TGTGCCAGCAGCTGGGGGGAGAACACTGAAGCTTTCTTT. Full variable domain (rest looked up from reference TRBV7-3 and TRBJ1-1): GAGVSQTPSNKVTEKGKYVELRCDPISGHTALYWYRQSLGQGPEFLIYFQGTGAADDSGLPNDRFFAVRPEGSVSTLKIQRTERGDSAVYLCASSWGENTEAFFGQGTRLTVV.

In this sample, this clone turned up once. This chain connects TRBV9 to TRBJ2-5, with TRBD2 as a possible D gene (7 bases). The CDR3 is 13 amino acids. Per the germline V gene, CDR1 is SGDLS and CDR2 is YYNGEE. The V end lost 3 bases, the J end lost 7 bases, and 13 bases lay between the germline ends. The CDR3 reads CASSEGGEGTQYF. CDR3 DNA: TGTGCCAGCAGCGAGGGGGGGGAAGGGACCCAGTACTTC. The complete variable domain, with remaining parts taken from reference TRBV9 and TRBJ2-5, reads DSGVTQTPKHLITATGQRVTLRCSPRSGDLSVYWYQQSLDQGLQFLIQYYNGEERAKGNILERFSAQQFPDLHSELNLSSLELGDSALYFCASSEGGEGTQYFGPGTRLLVL.

V gene TRBV18 combines with J gene TRBJ1-5; 7 bases fit TRBD1. Germline-derived CDR1 and CDR2 are KGHSH and LQKENI. CDR3 length: 15 amino acids. The V gene end was trimmed by 2 bases and the J gene end by 3 bases; junction bases not matched to a gene: 4. Written as DNA, the CDR3 is TGTGCCAGCTCACCATCCAGGGGGGACAATCAGCCCCAGCATTTT. Translation gives CASSPSRGDNQPQHF.

The chain joins TRBV6-5 to TRBJ2-1, with TRBD2 matching over 7 bases. The CDR3 spans 14 residues. Germline trimming cut 8 bases from V and 2 bases from J; bases unmatched to any gene: 6. Looked up from germline, CDR1 is MNHEY and CDR2 is SVGAGI. The chain's CDR3 is CASGQSGTYNEQFF. In DNA, the CDR3 is TGTGCCAGCGGCCAAAGCGGGACCTACAATGAGCAGTTCTTC.